Shown below are 31 T cell receptor beta chains from a single sample sequenced in a study of T cell changes during pregnancy in multiple sclerosis (dated 2019 in TCRdb). The library was generated by the immunoSEQ multiplex PCR assay. Held by TCRdb, this immuneACCESS table contains in-frame sequences only and omits some clones. Under half of the omission traces to an unresolved V gene where checked; the cause of the rest is unknown. This sample is represented by fewer than 55,000 clones; around 90% of them were singletons. The ten largest clones add up to 1.5% to 2% of the sample. The sequenced sample was peripheral blood, obtained in the first trimester of pregnancy. These receptors were collected from a female donor with multiple sclerosis, enrolled in a pregnancy study.

The gene calls are TRBV4-1 and TRBJ2-1; 8 bases map to TRBD2. This CDR3 region has 15 residues. Losses at the gene ends were 0 bases for V and 4 bases for J; bases not matched to a gene: 2. CDR1 and CDR2 (germline): MGHRA, YSYEKL. This CDR3 is CASSQDSSGYNEQFF. CDR3 bases: TGCGCCAGCAGCCAAGACTCTAGCGGGTACAATGAGCAGTTCTTC.

The rearrangement links TRBV19 to TRBJ1-1; D remains ambiguous. This CDR3 spans 17 amino acids. Trimming stripped 3 bases from V and 1 base from J, with 18 bases between. Germline CDR1 reads LNHDA; CDR2 reads SQIVND (reference sequence). The DNA for the CDR3 is TGTGCCAGTAGTATGCTACTAGCCTCCAACACGAACACTGAAGCTTTCTTT. Translated: CASSMLLASNTNTEAFF.

The J gene is TRBJ1-5, the V gene TRBV4-3; D remains ambiguous. Germline CDR1 and CDR2: LGHNA and YSLEER. Between the trimmed V and J ends, which lost 0 bases and 9 bases, there was a span of 15 bases. This CDR3 is 15 amino acids long. For the CDR3, the DNA is TGCGCCAGCAGCCAAGATCCGACGCATCCAGGGCCCCAGCATTTT. Amino acids: CASSQDPTHPGPQHF.

The V gene is TRBV30, the J gene TRBJ2-3; a weak D match, TRBD2 (5 bases). CDR1 is GTSNPN and CDR2 is SVGIG in the germline V gene (reference sequence). The CDR3 runs 13 residues. With 0 bases removed from V and 6 bases from J, the gap between germline ends came to 10 bases. The CDR3 here is CAWSVLSGDTQYF. In DNA, the CDR3 is TGTGCCTGGAGTGTCCTATCGGGGGATACGCAGTATTTT.

The chain carries TRBV29-1 and TRBJ2-5; D unresolved. The CDR3 loop spans 12 amino acids. The ends were cut back, 4 bases at V and 2 bases at J, with 8 bases in the middle. CDR1 is SQVTM and CDR2 is ANQGSEA in the germline V gene. CDR3 protein: CSVGRSQETQYF. CDR3 nucleotide sequence: TGCAGCGTTGGCAGGTCGCAAGAGACCCAGTACTTC.

V usage is TRBV7-2 and J usage is TRBJ1-5; D may be TRBD1 (5 bases). CDR3 length: 16 residues. Germline V gene lookup returns CDR1 SGHTA and CDR2 FQGNSA. V was clipped by 5 bases and J by 2 bases, with 16 bases between them. CDR3 coding DNA: TGTGCCAGCAGCCGCGCGGTCGGGGGAGGCAATCAGCCCCAGCATTTT. Translation gives CASSRAVGGGNQPQHF.

J is TRBJ2-6 and V is TRBV5-6; D not certain. Germline V lookup: CDR1 SGHDT, CDR2 YYEEEE. V dropped 4 bases and J dropped 0 bases, with 17 bases sitting between them. The CDR3 length is 18 residues. For the CDR3, the DNA is TGTGCCAGCAGCCCCCGGTTCACCCCTCTCTCTGGGGCCAACGTCCTGACTTTC. Translation gives CASSPRFTPLSGANVLTF.

The chain has TRBV6-1 and TRBJ1-5, with 10 bases identical to TRBD1. This CDR3 is 13 amino acids long. CDR1 and CDR2 from the germline V gene are MNHNS and SASEGT. V dropped 6 bases and J dropped 6; count of bases not matched to a gene: 2. CDR3 DNA sequence: TGTGCCAGCAGGGGGACAGGGGCTCAGCCCCAGCATTTT. Its protein is CASRGTGAQPQHF.

J is TRBJ2-2 and V is TRBV18, with 9 bases lining up with TRBD1. In germline, CDR1 is KGHSH, CDR2 LQKENI. V was pared by 8 bases and J by 1 base, with 5 bases of the junction left unmatched. The CDR3 is 15 amino acids. The CDR3 here is CASTGQGMNTGELFF. As DNA, the CDR3 is TGTGCCAGCACAGGACAGGGGATGAACACCGGGGAGCTGTTTTTT.

V and J are TRBV7-8 and TRBJ1-2; the D gene is possibly TRBD1 (5 bases). Germline loops: CDR1 SGHVS, CDR2 FQNEAQ. The CDR3 totals 14 residues. The V end was cut by 1 base, the J end by 6 bases, with 12 bases between. CDR3: CASSLGGQGDGYTF. DNA of the CDR3: TGTGCCAGCAGCTTAGGAGGTCAGGGCGATGGCTACACCTTC.

The chain carries TRBV5-1 and TRBJ1-2; no clear D gene. With 1 base removed from V and 4 bases from J, the gap between germline ends came to 8 bases. The germline V gene encodes CDR1 SGHRS and CDR2 YFSETQ. CDR3 size: 13 residues. CDR3 protein: CASSLLDAYGYTF. DNA of the CDR3: TGCGCCAGCAGCTTGTTAGATGCCTATGGCTACACCTTC.

The chain employs TRBV5-6 and TRBJ2-1; D is undetermined. The CDR3 runs 11 residues. V was cut by 2 bases and J by 10 bases, with 7 bases left in between. From germline, CDR1 is SGHDT and CDR2 YYEEEE. CDR3 DNA sequence: TGTGCCAGCAGCTTCGTGTCCGAGCAGTTCTTC. Protein sequence: CASSFVSEQFF. The full variable domain, completed using reference TRBV5-6 and TRBJ2-1, is DAGVTQSPTHLIKTRGQQVTLRCSPKSGHDTVSWYQQALGQGPQFIFQYYEEEERQRGNFPDRFSGHQFPNYSSELNVNALLLGDSALYLCASSFVSEQFFGPGTRLTVL.

The chain is built from TRBV7-2 and TRBJ2-1; D call uncertain. V lost 0 bases and J 4 bases, leaving 7 bases between the germline ends. CDR1 SGHTA and CDR2 FQGNSA come from the germline V gene. This CDR3 region has 14 residues. For the CDR3, the DNA is TGTGCCAGCAGCTTAGCCCCAGAATACAATGAGCAGTTCTTC. As protein: CASSLAPEYNEQFF.

CDR3 residues: CASSSGYNSNQPQHF. As DNA, the CDR3 is TGTGCCAGCAGTTCGGGATACAATAGCAATCAGCCCCAGCATTTT. The chain links TRBV6-1 to TRBJ1-5, with D hard to call. Germline CDR1 is MNHNS and CDR2 is SASEGT. Trimming pared 5 bases from V and 0 bases from J, leaving 11 bases between. There are 15 residues in the CDR3.

The rearrangement uses TRBV5-6 and TRBJ1-2; 11 nucleotides agree with TRBD1. Germline values: CDR1 SGHDT, CDR2 YYEEEE. The CDR3 sequence is 15 residues long. V trimming: 3 bases; J trimming: 2 bases; junction bases outside the gene matches: 3. The CDR3 is CASSSWTGGNYGYTF. The CDR3 nucleotides read TGTGCCAGCAGCTCCTGGACAGGGGGCAACTATGGCTACACCTTC.

The chain links TRBV4-3 to TRBJ1-1; 7 positions agree with TRBD1. Germline-derived CDR1 and CDR2 are LGHNA and YSLEER. This CDR3 comprises 14 residues. After removal of 3 bases from V and 3 bases from J, the junction contained 4 bases not matched to a gene. CDR3 amino acids: CASSQIDRDTEAFF. The CDR3, as DNA: TGCGCCAGCAGCCAGATCGACAGGGACACTGAAGCTTTCTTT.

This clone was recorded once. The chain links TRBV5-1 to TRBJ2-5; D call uncertain. Trimming shortened V by 9 bases and J by 7 bases, and 4 bases separated the two germline ends. The germline V gene has CDR1 SGHRS and CDR2 YFSETQ. This CDR3 comprises 8 residues. The CDR3 loop reads CATSTQYF. The DNA of the CDR3 is TGCGCCACCTCGACCCAGTACTTC.

The chain links TRBV2 to TRBJ1-1; unclear D gene. The V gene lost 7 bases and the J gene lost 1 base, with 4 bases spanning the gap. Germline-derived CDR1 and CDR2 are SNHLY and FYNNEI. CDR3 length: 11 amino acids. The CDR3 reads CASTGNTEAFF. The DNA for the CDR3 is TGTGCCAGCACCGGGAACACTGAAGCTTTCTTT.

As DNA, the CDR3 is TGTGCCAGCAGTGGAGGGAGGCAGCCCCAGCATTTT. Protein: CASSGGRQPQHF. The rearrangement uses TRBV28 and TRBJ1-5; D gene unclear. The CDR3 runs 12 residues. Trimming stripped 5 bases from V and 7 bases from J, with 9 bases between. Germline lookup yields CDR1 MDHEN and CDR2 SYDVKM.

The V call is TRBV10-3, the J call TRBJ1-1; 7 bases align to TRBD1. CDR1 is ENHRY, CDR2 SYGVKD, per germline. The CDR3 totals 13 residues. V lost 10 bases to trimming and J lost 7 bases; unmatched junction nucleotides: 12. The CDR3 DNA reads TGTGCCAACTCTGAATCTAACAGGGGTGAAGCTTTCTTT. This gives the protein CANSESNRGEAFF.

V and J are TRBV29-1 and TRBJ1-3; D is perhaps TRBD1 (6 bases). The germline V and J ends were trimmed by 0 bases and 4 bases, with 13 bases remaining between them. The CDR3 sequence is 15 residues long. The germline V gene encodes CDR1 SQVTM and CDR2 ANQGSEA. Here the CDR3 reads CSVEDSGRGGNTIYF. CDR3 coding DNA: TGCAGCGTTGAAGATTCGGGCAGGGGCGGAAACACCATATATTTT.

The gene calls are TRBV6-6 and TRBJ2-1, with 8 nucleotides matching TRBD1. V trimming: 6 bases; J trimming: 7 bases; junction bases outside the gene matches: 11. The CDR3 consists of 15 residues. Germline V gene sequence: CDR1 MNHNY, CDR2 SVGAGI (reference sequence). CDR3 DNA: TGTGCCAGCAGCCCCGGACCCGACAGGGGTAATGAGCAGTTCTTC. Protein product: CASSPGPDRGNEQFF.

The chain links TRBV7-8 to TRBJ2-3; D is possibly TRBD2 (5 bases). This CDR3 has 14 residues. Germline lookup yields CDR1 SGHVS and CDR2 FQNEAQ. The V end was cut by 7 bases, the J end by 5 bases, with 16 bases between. Here the CDR3 reads CASILGPGIDTQYF. The CDR3 DNA reads TGTGCCAGCATCCTAGGGCCGGGGATAGATACGCAGTATTTT.

The rearrangement joins TRBV13 to TRBJ2-7; D remains ambiguous. Germline values: CDR1 PRHDT, CDR2 FYEKMQ (reference sequence). The CDR3 loop spans 13 amino acids. V gave up 3 bases and J gave up 0 bases, with 6 bases separating them. CDR3 in DNA: TGTGCCAGCAGCTTTACAGTCTCCTACGAGCAGTACTTC. This encodes CASSFTVSYEQYF.

This chain connects TRBV15 to TRBJ1-3, with no clear D. This CDR3 comprises 15 residues. V gave up 0 bases and J gave up 0 bases, with 6 bases separating them. Germline CDR1 reads LNHNV; CDR2 reads YYDKDF (reference sequence). DNA for the CDR3: TGTGCCACCAGCAGAGAACTACTCTCTGGAAACACCATATATTTT. It codes for CATSRELLSGNTIYF.

The genes are TRBV5-1 and TRBJ2-7; a possible D gene is TRBD1 (8 bases). The CDR3 loop spans 15 amino acids. The V gene's germline CDR1 is SGHRS and CDR2 YFSETQ. Trimming took 1 base from V and 3 from J, leaving 14 bases between them. The CDR3 reads CASSLNTGGVYEQYF. The CDR3 DNA sequence: TGCGCCAGCAGCTTGAACACAGGGGGGGTCTACGAGCAGTACTTC.

A remark on this clone: The sample contains more than one DNA sequence encoding this CDR3. The chain has TRBV30 and TRBJ1-3; the D is unclear. The V end lost 0 bases, the J end lost 5 bases, and 8 bases lay between the germline ends. CDR1 and CDR2 (germline): GTSNPN, SVGIG (reference sequence). This CDR3 has 13 amino acids. CDR3: CAWSVNGRNTIYF. The CDR3 DNA reads as TGTGCCTGGAGTGTGAACGGGAGAAACACCATATATTTT.

The rearrangement joins TRBV2 to TRBJ1-2, with 7 positions matching TRBD1. CDR1 is SNHLY and CDR2 is FYNNEI in the germline V gene. With V trimmed by 8 bases and J by 6 bases, 9 bases remained unmatched. The CDR3 contains 13 residues. Here the CDR3 reads CASRLSGTDGYTF. The CDR3 region has the DNA TGTGCCAGCCGCCTTAGTGGGACAGATGGCTACACCTTC.

The rearrangement links TRBV6-1 to TRBJ1-5, with TRBD1 as a possible D gene (6 bases). Trimming took off 4 bases at V and 7 bases at J, with 20 bases between the two ends. This CDR3 spans 16 amino acids. CDR1 and CDR2 from the germline V gene are MNHNS and SASEGT. The CDR3 sequence: CASSVLLGGTGQPQHF. Written as DNA, the CDR3 is TGTGCCAGCAGTGTTCTATTAGGGGGAACCGGGCAGCCCCAGCATTTT.

V usage is TRBV6-5 and J usage is TRBJ2-2, with 9 bases lining up with TRBD1. There are 14 residues in the CDR3. The germline V gene encodes CDR1 MNHEY and CDR2 SVGAGI. V lost 6 bases to trimming and J lost 3 bases; unmatched junction nucleotides: 2. This CDR3 is CASRWTGDTGELFF. For the CDR3, the DNA is TGTGCCAGCAGATGGACAGGGGACACCGGGGAGCTGTTTTTT.

This sequence joins TRBV5-1 and TRBJ2-7, with D maybe TRBD1 (7 bases). CDR1 and CDR2 from the germline V gene are SGHRS and YFSETQ. The CDR3 totals 14 residues. Deletions cut 4 bases from V and 1 base from J, with 12 bases between. The CDR3 spells CASSRAGGSYEQYF. The CDR3, as DNA: TGCGCCAGCAGCCGGGCAGGGGGGTCCTACGAGCAGTACTTC.